The source of this T cell receptor beta chain is a study of PD-1 blockade in classical Hodgkin lymphoma. The time point here: cycle 4 day 1 (C4D1), after more than five weeks of nivolumab. With no exception, relapse followed autologous stem cell transplantation in all patients, and brentuximab vedotin exposure varied. The CDR3 covers 19 residues. Trimming took off 4 bases at V and 5 bases at J, with 24 bases between the two ends. In this sample, this clone turned up once. The protocol was immunoSEQ multiplex PCR, while the TCRdb copy is restricted to in-frame clones and leaves out a portion. The sample contains roughly 41,000 clones, 60% to 80% of which appear only once.

The chain carries TRBV23-1 and TRBJ1-6; D is unresolved. TRBV23-1 is an ORF for which the function is uncertain. Here the sequenced sample was peripheral blood mononuclear cells (PBMCs), taken before the fourth cycle of nivolumab. The sequence came from a human donor with classical Hodgkin lymphoma. The CDR3 nucleotides are TGCGCCAGCAGTCCCAACTTTCCGTCCCACCAACTTGATAATTCACCCCTCCACTTT. It translates to CASSPNFPSHQLDNSPLHF.